Here is one T cell receptor beta chain with its context. What it recognizes is unknown. For TCR beta, libraries came from iRepertoire HTBI primers and Arm-PCR of CDR3 regions. Each CDR3 protein is one row after TCRdb ran MiXCR on the multiplex PCR reads. Of 500,000 or so distinct CDR3 sequences listed, 14% are singletons. Documented time point: newly diagnosed GD, antithyroid drugs for less than 3 months. After RNA was extracted from PBMCs, the TCR library was made from it. The data originate from a study of regulatory T cells in long-lasting Graves disease. Study-wide findings and caveats: The persistent group shared 2,700 or so public clonotypes, more than the approximately 970 shared by new patients.

This same sample was also taken into another study, of T cells in Graves' hyperthyroidism and ophthalmopathy. That study adds: The study excluded patients with uncontrolled infection, other autoimmune disease, pregnancy or lactation. In the blood, most expanded thyroid clonotypes above 0.001 appeared as well.

The specimen was peripheral blood mononuclear cells (PBMCs), collected at new diagnosis, from a patient treated with antithyroid drugs. The clonotype was recovered from a woman aged 45-60 years with Graves disease.

CDR3 DNA sequence: TGTGCCAGCAGTTTAGGGACAGGGAGCTATGGCTACACCTTC. This sequence encodes CASSLGTGSYGYTF. The chain links TRBV12-3 or TRBV12-4 to TRBJ1-2, with 8 bases fitting TRBD1. The CDR3 extends over 14 amino acids. Germline trimming cut 1 base from V and 4 bases from J; bases unmatched to any gene: 2.